This T cell receptor beta chain was identified in a study of T cells after posttransplantation cyclophosphamide. V lost 5 bases to trimming and J lost 9 bases, with 10 bases between them. CDR3 size: 11 residues. CDR1 is LNHDA and CDR2 is SQIVND in the germline V gene (reference sequence). Assay used: immunoSEQ multiplex PCR; TCRdb lists only in-frame clones, some missing. The table lists some 66,000 clones, roughly 93% of them singletons. The sample comprised PBMCs. The clonotype originates from a woman aged 25 to 39 in good health and a related stem cell transplant donor. The chain couples TRBV19 to TRBJ1-1, with D maybe TRBD1 (6 bases). Written as DNA, the CDR3 is TGTGCCAGTAGTGAGGGGGTTCAAGCTTTCTTT. Protein: CASSEGVQAFF.